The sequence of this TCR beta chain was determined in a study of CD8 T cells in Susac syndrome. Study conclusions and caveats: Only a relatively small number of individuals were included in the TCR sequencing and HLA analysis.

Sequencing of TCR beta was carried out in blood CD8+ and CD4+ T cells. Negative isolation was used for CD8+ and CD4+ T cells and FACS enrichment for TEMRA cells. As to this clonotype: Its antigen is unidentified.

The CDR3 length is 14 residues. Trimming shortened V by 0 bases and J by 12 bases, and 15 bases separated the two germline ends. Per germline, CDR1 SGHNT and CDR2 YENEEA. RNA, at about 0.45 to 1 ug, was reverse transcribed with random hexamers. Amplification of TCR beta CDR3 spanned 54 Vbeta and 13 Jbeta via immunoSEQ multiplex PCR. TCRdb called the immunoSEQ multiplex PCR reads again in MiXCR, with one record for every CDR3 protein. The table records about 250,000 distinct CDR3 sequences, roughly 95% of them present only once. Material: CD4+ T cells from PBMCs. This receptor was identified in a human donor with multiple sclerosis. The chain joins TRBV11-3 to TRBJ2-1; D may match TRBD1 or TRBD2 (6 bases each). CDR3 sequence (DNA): TGTGCCAGCAGCTTAGATCAGGGGTGGAGGGGGCAGTTCTTC. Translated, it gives CASSLDQGWRGQFF.